This T cell receptor beta chain was observed in a study of blood T cell repertoires in COVID-19. Germline CDR1 and CDR2: SGDLS and YYNGEE. V lost 3 bases to trimming and J lost 0 bases; unmatched junction nucleotides: 9. The CDR3 runs to 17 residues. Clones were sequenced by immunoSEQ multiplex PCR, and TCRdb holds only the in-frame ones, with some missing. The table includes approximately 350,000 clones, roughly 90% detected once. This clone was seen just once. This chain uses TRBV9 with TRBJ1-2, with TRBD1 matching over 9 bases. This sequence originates from a woman aged 30 to 39 with COVID-19, enrolled during active disease. Material: peripheral blood. CDR3 nucleotides: TGTGCCAGCAGCGCCCCCGGGACAGGGTCAGCTAACTATGGCTACACCTTC. Its protein is CASSAPGTGSANYGYTF.